The clone carrying this T cell receptor beta chain was seen only a few times. Its antigen is still unknown. V lost 1 base and J 8 bases, leaving 6 bases between the germline ends. The CDR3 spans 12 residues. The entry originates in a study of T-cell memory formation after mild COVID-19. Whole-study context: The two donors had largely donor-specific TCR clusters. Whole-study findings and limits: Clones that contracted clustered mainly in CM and EM if CD4+ and in EMRA if CD8+. Day 15 to 85 contracting clones showed balanced CD4/CD8; later expanders leaned CD4+.

Employing constant-segment primers, 5'RACE generated TCR alpha and TCR beta cDNA libraries bearing sample barcodes and UMIs. TCRdb re-analysed the 5' RACE reads in MiXCR, keeping a single row per CDR3 protein. In the table there are approximately 500,000 distinct CDR3 sequences, roughly 23% of which are singletons. This receptor was taken from an adult woman who had mild COVID-19 (a few samples of this study predate the infection). Cell type and time point are not known. The sequencing sample was made of PBMCs or a T cell subset sorted from them (not recorded which). The rearrangement links TRBV12-3 or TRBV12-4 to TRBJ2-1; no definite D call. The CDR3 protein is CASSLGYDEQFF. The DNA for the CDR3 is TGTGCCAGCAGTTTAGGGTATGATGAGCAGTTCTTC.